This is a list of T cell receptor beta chains from one sample in a study of T cells in Graves' hyperthyroidism and ophthalmopathy. MiXCR, applied by TCRdb to the multiplex PCR reads, yields one record per CDR3 protein. The sample lists fewer than 600,000 distinct CDR3 sequences; approximately 15% were seen once. The sample taken for sequencing was blood. The source is a young woman with Graves' hyperthyroidism. CDR3s include the opening cysteine and the closing phenylalanine or tryptophan. The D gene is left open where the match is weak. Some rows have no size entry. The others give once, few or many, or a class for an expanded clone.

TRBD1	-	TRBJ2-1	TRBV29-1	TGCAGCGTTGATGCCGCACAGGGGGCCTACAATGAGCAGTTCTTC	CSVDAAQGAYNEQFF
TRBD2	-	TRBJ2-5	TRBV20-1	TGCAGTGCTAGAGATAGGAGTAGCGGGAGATGGGAGACCCAGTACTTC	CSARDRSSGRWETQYF
-	-	TRBJ1-5	TRBV19	TGTGCCACCAGAGATTTCGACAGAAACTTTGGTCAGCCCCAGCATTTT	CATRDFDRNFGQPQHF
-	-	TRBJ2-3	TRBV20-1	TGCAGTGCTAGTGTACTAGCAAGCAATACGCAGTATTTT	CSASVLASNTQYF
TRBD1	many	TRBJ1-5	TRBV7-8	TGTGCCAGCAGCCATTCCGGGACAGGGGGAGGTCAGCCCCAGCATTTT	CASSHSGTGGGQPQHF
-	many	TRBJ1-5	TRBV2	TGTGCCAGCAGACATCTCAATCAGCCCCAGCATTTT	CASRHLNQPQHF
TRBD1	many	TRBJ2-3	TRBV2	TGTGCCAGCAGGTTAACGACAGGGGGGATCACAGATACGCAGTATTTT	CASRLTTGGITDTQYF
-	many	TRBJ1-1	TRBV11-2	TGTGCCAGCAGCTTAGATCTCGGACACCTGAACACTGAAGCTTTCTTT	CASSLDLGHLNTEAFF
-	many	TRBJ1-6	TRBV4-1	TGCGCCAGCAGCCTACAGGGAGGTGAAAATTCACCCCTCCACTTT	CASSLQGGENSPLHF
TRBD2	many	TRBJ2-2	TRBV2	TGTGCCAGTAGCGGGAGTAACACCGGGGAGCTGTTTTTT	CASSGSNTGELFF
-	many	TRBJ2-4	TRBV11-2	TGTGCCAGCAGCTTAAGACCTCGGAACATTCAGTACTTC	CASSLRPRNIQYF
TRBD1	-	TRBJ1-1	TRBV6-1	TGTGCCAGCAGCGCTAAGGGACAGGGTGGTGAAGCTTTCTTT	CASSAKGQGGEAFF
TRBD2	many	TRBJ2-5	TRBV30	TGTGCCTGGAGTCGCGGGAGGGTTGGTGAGACCCAGTACTTC	CAWSRGRVGETQYF
TRBD2	many	TRBJ2-5	TRBV19	TGTGCCAGTAGTTCGGCTAGCGGGGAAGAGACCCAGTACTTC	CASSSASGEETQYF
-	many	TRBJ1-1	TRBV10-3	TGTGCCATCAGCCCCAGACAGCAACAGAACACTGAAGCTTTCTTT	CAISPRQQQNTEAFF
-	many	TRBJ2-3	TRBV7-2	TGTGCCAGCAGCTTTGGGGGAGGTGACCAGCGCACAGATACGCAGTATTTT	CASSFGGGDQRTDTQYF
-	-	TRBJ2-7	TRBV7-9	TGTGCCAGCAGCCGCGGGGGAGGGGGCGTGGGGGAGCAGTACTTC	CASSRGGGGVGEQYF
-	many	TRBJ1-1	TRBV11-3	TGTGCCAGCAGCTCTACAGGGCGGAGCACTGAAGCTTTCTTT	CASSSTGRSTEAFF
-	-	TRBJ1-1	TRBV9	TGTGCCAGCAGCGCCCAGGCTACAGGGGAAGCTTTCTTT	CASSAQATGEAFF
-	many	TRBJ2-5	TRBV4-2	TGTGCCAGCAGCCAAGATCGGCGGGAAGGTACCCAGTACTTC	CASSQDRREGTQYF
TRBD1	many	TRBJ1-4	TRBV2	TGTGCCAGCTTCGGAGGACAGGGGGTTGGAAAACTGTTTTTT	CASFGGQGVGKLFF
-	-	TRBJ2-7	TRBV7-2	TGTGCCAGCAGCTCCGGGGTCTCCTACGAGCAGTACTTC	CASSSGVSYEQYF
-	few	TRBJ2-5	TRBV6-1	TGTGCCAGCAGTGATGGTGGAGGGGGGCTCTTAGAGACCCAGTACTTC	CASSDGGGGLLETQYF
TRBD2	many	TRBJ2-7	TRBV6-1	TGTGCCAGTAACCTCCTAGCGGGAGGCCCCTCGGGTGGCTACGAGCAGTACTTC	CASNLLAGGPSGGYEQYF
-	many	TRBJ2-1	TRBV6-1	TGTGCCAGCAGTGAAGTGTGGGCGGGAAGTGAGCAGTTCTTC	CASSEVWAGSEQFF
-	many	TRBJ1-5	TRBV6-1	TGTGCCAGCAGACCAGCCGGGTTCAATAGCAATCAGCCCCAGCATTTT	CASRPAGFNSNQPQHF
TRBD2	many	TRBJ2-7	TRBV5-1	TGCGCCAGCAGCTTGGACCCTAGCGGGAGGTTGGAGCAGTACTTC	CASSLDPSGRLEQYF
-	-	TRBJ1-1	TRBV10-2	TGCGCCAGCAGTAACGGGATAGAAGCTTTCTTT	CASSNGIEAFF
-	many	TRBJ2-3	TRBV11-1	TGTGCCAGCAGCTTTTGGTCAGATACGCAGTATTTT	CASSFWSDTQYF
-	-	TRBJ2-7	TRBV15	TGTGCCACCAGCGAGAACCTACTGGCTGAGCAGTACTTC	CATSENLLAEQYF
-	few	TRBJ2-2	TRBV5-4	TGTGCCAGCAGCTTGGCCCGCGGGGGCGTCAACACCGGGGAGCTGTTTTTT	CASSLARGGVNTGELFF
TRBD2	many	TRBJ2-3	TRBV20-1	TGCAGTGCTAGGATAGCGGGGGGCGGGTATACGCAGTATTTT	CSARIAGGGYTQYF
-	many	TRBJ1-1	TRBV30	TGTGCCTGGAGCCTTGGGGGACACGAAGCTTTCTTT	CAWSLGGHEAFF
TRBD1	many	TRBJ2-7	TRBV6-1	TGTGCCAGCAGTTATGGGGGACAGGGGATTGACGAGCAGTACTTC	CASSYGGQGIDEQYF
-	-	TRBJ1-3	TRBV19	TGTCCCAGTAGTATAGCCACCGAAGGAAACACCATATATTTT	CPSSIATEGNTIYF
TRBD1	-	TRBJ2-3	TRBV20-1	TGCAGTACGGCGGGACAGGGCACAGATACGCAGTATTTT	CSTAGQGTDTQYF
-	many	TRBJ2-3	TRBV20-1	TGCAGTGCTAAACGGGGGAGAAGGGCTCGCACAGATACGCAGTATTTT	CSAKRGRRARTDTQYF
-	many	TRBJ2-7	TRBV7-6	TGTGCCAGCAGCTTTCCAGCGTATAGCTCCTACGAGCAGTACTTC	CASSFPAYSSYEQYF
-	few	TRBJ1-1	TRBV28	TGTGCCACCCTCCGGTGGCGGGCCGAAGCTTTCTTT	CATLRWRAEAFF
TRBD2	few	TRBJ2-2	TRBV11-2	TGTGCCAGCAGCTACCGACTAGCGGGAGACACCGGGGAGCTGTTTTTT	CASSYRLAGDTGELFF
-	many	TRBJ2-3	TRBV2	TGTGCCAGCAGTGAAACGGTCGGAAGAGCGCCCACAGATACGCAGTATTTT	CASSETVGRAPTDTQYF
-	many	TRBJ1-1	TRBV15	TGTGCCACCAGCAGAGGAGCCGGGTACACTGAAGCTTTCTTT	CATSRGAGYTEAFF
-	many	TRBJ2-1	TRBV12-3/TRBV12-4	TGTGCCAGCAGTTTAGGCCAGCTAGCAGTCTCGTCGGAGCAGTTCTTC	CASSLGQLAVSSEQFF
-	many	TRBJ1-1	TRBV11-3	TGTGCCAGCAGCTCGCTGGAGGTGCCCAACACTGAAGCTTTCTTT	CASSSLEVPNTEAFF
TRBD2	many	TRBJ2-1	TRBV7-7	TGTGCCAGCAGCTTAGAAGCCAGCGGGAGGACTTCCTACAATGAGCAGTTCTTC	CASSLEASGRTSYNEQFF
-	-	TRBJ2-1	TRBV4-2	TGTGCCAGCAGCCACCCGGGGGGCGAGCAGTTCTTC	CASSHPGGEQFF
TRBD1	many	TRBJ2-1	TRBV2	TGTGCCAGCAGTGAGGACAGGGGATACAATGAGCAGTTCTTC	CASSEDRGYNEQFF
-	many	TRBJ1-2	TRBV18	TGTGCCAGCTCAGAGGCAGGGGAGCCAGGGGCTAACTATGGCTACACCTTC	CASSEAGEPGANYGYTF
-	-	TRBJ2-7	TRBV19	TGTGCCAGTAGTAGTACAGGAGCCTACGAGCAGTACTTC	CASSSTGAYEQYF
TRBD2	few	TRBJ2-7	TRBV4-1	TGCGCCAGCAGCCAAAGGGGGACTAGCGACACCTACGAGCAGTACTTC	CASSQRGTSDTYEQYF
-	many	TRBJ2-3	TRBV12-3/TRBV12-4	TGTGCCAGCAGGAACCCCACAGATACGCAGTATTTT	CASRNPTDTQYF
TRBD1	many	TRBJ1-2	TRBV20-1	TGCAGTGCCGCCTCGGACAGGGTAAACTATGGCTACACCTTC	CSAASDRVNYGYTF
TRBD2	-	TRBJ2-5	TRBV7-3	TGTGCCAGCAGCCCTGGGCTCGGACTAGCGGACCAAGAGACCCAGTACTTC	CASSPGLGLADQETQYF